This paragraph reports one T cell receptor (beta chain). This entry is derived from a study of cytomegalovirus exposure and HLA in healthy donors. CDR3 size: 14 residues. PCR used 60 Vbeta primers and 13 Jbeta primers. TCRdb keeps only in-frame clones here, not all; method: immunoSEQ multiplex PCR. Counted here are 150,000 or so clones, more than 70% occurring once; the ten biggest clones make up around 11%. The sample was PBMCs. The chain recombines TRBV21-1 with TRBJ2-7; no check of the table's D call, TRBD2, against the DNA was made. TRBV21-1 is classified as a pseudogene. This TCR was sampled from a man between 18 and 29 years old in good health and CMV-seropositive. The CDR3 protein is CASIAAGLRYEQYF. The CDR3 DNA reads TGTGCCAGCATCGCGGCCGGACTTCGGTACGAGCAGTACTTC.